Described below is a single T cell receptor beta chain sequence and its context. No antigen is known for it. The sample comes from a study of post-analysis software for immune sequencing data. Trimming left V 2 bases short and J 2 bases short, with 13 bases between. The CDR3 runs to 15 residues. The germline CDR1 and CDR2 sequences are MGHRA and YSYEKL. Libraries were made from TCR beta cDNA, and they carried unique molecular identifiers. TCRdb reanalysed the PCR reads using MiXCR and keeps one entry per CDR3 protein. The sample holds under 650,000 distinct CDR3 sequences, roughly 47% seen once. Study-wide points: Those with multiple sclerosis, the patient group, showed significantly lower normalized Chao1 diversity than controls. Samples made in the same batch grouped tightly together by F measure. The five TRBV segments detected at higher frequency in patients than in controls included TRBV5-6, TRBV5-1 and TRBV20-1.

The chain employs TRBV4-1 and TRBJ2-7, with a possible D match to TRBD1 (6 bases). The material sequenced was blood. The TCR comes from a girl between 5 and 17 years old with multiple sclerosis. DNA for the CDR3: TGCGCCAGCAGCCAACTCCAGGGGTTCCCCTACGAGCAGTACTTC. Residues: CASSQLQGFPYEQYF.